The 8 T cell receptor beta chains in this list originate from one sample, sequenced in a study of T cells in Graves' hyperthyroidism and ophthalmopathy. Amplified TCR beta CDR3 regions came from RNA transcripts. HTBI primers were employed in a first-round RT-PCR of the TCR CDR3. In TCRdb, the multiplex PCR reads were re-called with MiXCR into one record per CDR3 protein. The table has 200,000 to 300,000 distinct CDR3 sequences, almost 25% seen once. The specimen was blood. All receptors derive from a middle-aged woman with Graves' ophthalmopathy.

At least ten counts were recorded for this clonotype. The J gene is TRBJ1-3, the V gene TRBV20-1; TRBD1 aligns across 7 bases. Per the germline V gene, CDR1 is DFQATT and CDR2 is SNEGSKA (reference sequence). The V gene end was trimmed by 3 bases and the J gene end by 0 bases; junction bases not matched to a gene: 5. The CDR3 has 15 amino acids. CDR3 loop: CSARGQISSGNTIYF. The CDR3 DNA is TGCAGTGCTAGGGGACAGATTAGCTCTGGAAACACCATATATTTT.

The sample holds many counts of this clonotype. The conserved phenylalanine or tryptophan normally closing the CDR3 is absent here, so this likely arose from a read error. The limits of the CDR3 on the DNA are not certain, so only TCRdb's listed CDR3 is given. CDR3 in amino acids: CAATGSKGGYTC. The chain couples TRBV19 to TRBJ1-2; TRBD1 is taken as the D call from the table, unchecked against the DNA. Germline CDR1 and CDR2: LNHDA and SQIVND (reference sequence). The CDR3 spans 12 amino acids, including both terminal residues.

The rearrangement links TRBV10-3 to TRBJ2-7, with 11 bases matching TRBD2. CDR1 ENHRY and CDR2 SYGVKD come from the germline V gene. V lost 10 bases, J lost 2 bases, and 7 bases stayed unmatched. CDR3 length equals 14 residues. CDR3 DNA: TGTGCCACTGCCGGGACTAGCGGTACCTACGAGCAGTACTTC. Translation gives CATAGTSGTYEQYF.

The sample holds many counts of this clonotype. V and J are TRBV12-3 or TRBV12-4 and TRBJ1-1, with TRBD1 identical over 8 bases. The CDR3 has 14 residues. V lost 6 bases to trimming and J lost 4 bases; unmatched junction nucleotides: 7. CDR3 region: CASSRQGAVTEAFF. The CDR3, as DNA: TGTGCCAGCAGCCGTCAGGGGGCGGTCACTGAAGCTTTCTTT.

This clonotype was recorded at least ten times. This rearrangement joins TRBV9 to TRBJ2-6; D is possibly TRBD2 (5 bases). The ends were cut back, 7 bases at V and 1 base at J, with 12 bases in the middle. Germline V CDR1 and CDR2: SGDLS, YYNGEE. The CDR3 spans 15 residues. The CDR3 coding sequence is TGTGCCAGCGGGAGAGGCGTTTCTGGGGCCAACGTCCTGACTTTC. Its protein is CASGRGVSGANVLTF.

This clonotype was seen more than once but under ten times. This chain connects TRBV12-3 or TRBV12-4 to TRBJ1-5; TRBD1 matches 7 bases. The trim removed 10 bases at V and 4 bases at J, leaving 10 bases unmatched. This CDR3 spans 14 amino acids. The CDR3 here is CATKRAGGNQPQHF. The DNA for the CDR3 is TGTGCCACCAAAAGGGCAGGGGGTAATCAGCCCCAGCATTTT.

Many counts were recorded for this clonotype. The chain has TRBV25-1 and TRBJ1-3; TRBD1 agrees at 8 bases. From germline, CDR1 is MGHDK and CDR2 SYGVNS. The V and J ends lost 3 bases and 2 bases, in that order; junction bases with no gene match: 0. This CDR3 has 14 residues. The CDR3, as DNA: TGTGCCAGCAGTGAGACAGGGGCTGGAAACACCATATATTTT. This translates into CASSETGAGNTIYF.

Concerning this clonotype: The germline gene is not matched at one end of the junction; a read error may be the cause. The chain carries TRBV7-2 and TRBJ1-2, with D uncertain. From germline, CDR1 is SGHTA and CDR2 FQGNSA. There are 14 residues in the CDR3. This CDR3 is CASTLLRTSFGYIF. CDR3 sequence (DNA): TGTGCCAGCACCCTTCTCCGTACGTCTTTCGGCTACATCTTC.